Sequencing of this TCR beta chain was carried out in a study of OX40 agonist ivuxolimab in advanced cancers. The study in broad terms: Ivuxolimab was a fully human IgG2 agonistic monoclonal antibody targeting the costimulatory receptor OX40 (CD134). The paper describes the monotherapy dose-escalation part (N ≈ 52 patients) of the phase I trial of ivuxolimab. The point of sequencing TCRbeta in the periphery was to test whether ivuxolimab changed TCR sequence diversity and drove clonal T-cell expansion. Intravenous ivuxolimab was administered to patients every 2 weeks at six dose levels: 0.01, 0.1, 0.3, 1.5, 3 and 10 mg/kg. Partial responses occurred in three dose-escalation patients: two with cutaneous melanoma and one with hepatocellular carcinoma. Of the roughly 51 patients in dose escalation, some 19 had hepatocellular carcinoma, around 15 had melanoma, 9 had renal cell carcinoma and 9 had head and neck cancer. In the dose-escalation cohort, 65% to 85% of patients were male, and the mean age was 60 years with a range of roughly 20 to 80. Prior anti-PD-1, anti-PD-L1 or anti-CTLA-4 therapy was permitted, and checkpoint inhibitors had been received by about 37% of dose-escalation patients.

Including cysteine and phenylalanine, the CDR3 has 15 amino acids. CDR3 DNA is the only sequence kept; it has 45 bases, read in frame from the first base. CDR1 and CDR2 are read off the germline V gene as SGHRS and YFSETQ. Trimming takes 7 bases from V and 4 bases from J, and the germline ends sit 20 bases apart. With regard to this clone: The antigen it binds to is not known. Base qualities are not provided; no much larger clone lies one nucleotide away.

Broad study findings and their caveats: Antigen specificity was not determined for the clonally expanded peripheral T cells. On average, CD8+ T cells showed more expanded clones than CD4+ T cells after ivuxolimab. In the 0.1-3.0 mg/kg groups, partial responders had among the lowest normalized peripheral clonal expansion, particularly in CD8+ T cells. Low levels of normalized T-cell clonal expansion were also seen in some nonresponding patients. At doses of 0.1 to 3.0 mg/kg, clonal expansion of both CD4+ and CD8+ T cells in blood was seen between baseline and week 6.

Patients with autoimmune disease history or receiving systemic immunosuppression were excluded from the trial. Peripheral blood for TCR sequencing was collected from all dose cohorts at baseline, on cycle 4 day 1, and on cycle 7 day 1. The samples were drawn from a first-in-human, open-label, multicenter phase I dose-escalation trial of ivuxolimab. Adults with locally advanced or metastatic melanoma, renal cell, hepatocellular, or head and neck squamous cell carcinoma were enrolled in the trial. Before TCR sequencing, CD4+ T cells and CD8+ T cells were sorted from peripheral blood as separate populations. Genomic DNA was isolated from the sorted cells so that the TCRbeta CDR3 region could be sequenced. The immunoSEQ Assay was used to sequence the TCRbeta CDR3 regions. Imported from immuneACCESS, the table was reduced by TCRdb to in-frame sequences with V and J called. These copies leave out some clones; in studies compared against another copy, an unresolved V gene accounts for under half, and the cause of the remainder is not known. This sample has tens of thousands of clones in its table, and around 77% of those were observed once. Approximately 2% of the sample rests with the top ten.

The V and J segments used are TRBV5-1 and TRBJ1-2; the D gene assignment is ambiguous. This sequence was found in an adult with an advanced solid tumor such as melanoma, head and neck, liver or kidney cancer. The sequencing used CD4+ or CD8+ T cells sorted from blood, collected in a trial of the OX40 agonist ivuxolimab. The sequence in DNA is TGCGCCAGCCGAGAGTTGAGCTTTGAGGGCTATGGCTACACCTTC. It codes for CASRELSFEGYGYTF.